Listed below are T cell receptor beta chains from one sample, sequenced in a study of blood T cell repertoires in COVID-19. Assay used: immunoSEQ multiplex PCR; TCRdb lists only in-frame clones, some missing. The sample holds 130,000 or so clones, less than 85% seen once. Sequenced input: peripheral blood. The receptors were gathered from an elderly woman with acute or convalescent COVID-19. The CDR3 runs from the conserved cysteine through the conserved F or W. The order of the fields is CDR3 DNA, CDR3 protein, clone size, D gene, J gene, V gene. A D gene is named only where the DNA matches it firmly. A row's size may be missing; if present it is once, few, many or a size class.

TGTGCCAGCACAGGTGACACCGGGGAGCTGTTTTTT CASTGDTGELFF NA NA TRBJ2-2 TRBV2
TGCAGTGCTACAGGGAACACTGAAGCTTTCTTT CSATGNTEAFF NA NA TRBJ1-1 TRBV20-1
TGTGCCAGCAGTATTACGAAAGCGTATTTCGGGGGAGCGGGAGGGCCCAATGAGCAGTTCTTC CASSITKAYFGGAGGPNEQFF NA TRBD2 TRBJ2-1 TRBV7-7
TGTGCCAGCAGCGTAGGGGACAGCTTAGCCTACGAGCAGTACTTC CASSVGDSLAYEQYF NA TRBD1 TRBJ2-7 TRBV5-5
TGTGCCATCAGTGAGGGCAGGGAAGGTCCCTACGAGCAGTACTTC CAISEGREGPYEQYF NA NA TRBJ2-7 TRBV10-3
TGTGCCAGCAGTGGCTCGACTAGCGGGGGAGGAGAGACCCAGTACTTC CASSGSTSGGGETQYF NA TRBD2 TRBJ2-5 TRBV27
TGTGCCAGCAGTTACCACCGGACTAGCGGGGGGGCCAATGAGCAGTTCTTC CASSYHRTSGGANEQFF few TRBD2 TRBJ2-1 TRBV6-2/TRBV6-3
TGTGCCAGCAGCTTGTTTTCGGGGTATGCAGATACGCAGTATTTT CASSLFSGYADTQYF NA NA TRBJ2-3 TRBV5-6
TGTGCCAGCAGCACCACAGGGGTCTCTGGGGCCAACGTCCTGACTTTC CASSTTGVSGANVLTF NA NA TRBJ2-6 TRBV21-1
TGTGCCACCAGTGATCCTCCTGGGACACGGACTGTAAGAGGCTACACCTTC CATSDPPGTRTVRGYTF NA NA TRBJ1-2 TRBV24-1
TGCGCCAGCAGCTTGGACAAATCTGGCTACACCTTC CASSLDKSGYTF NA NA TRBJ1-2 TRBV5-1
TGTGCCTGGAGTCAGGGGCAGGGAGAGACCCAGTACTTC CAWSQGQGETQYF NA NA TRBJ2-5 TRBV30
TGCGCCAGCAGCCACGATAGGACATTCCATTATGGCTACACCTTC CASSHDRTFHYGYTF NA NA TRBJ1-2 TRBV4-3
TGTGCCAGCAGCTCCTCCCCGTTTAGGCGAGGCGGCAATGAAAAACTGTTTTTT CASSSSPFRRGGNEKLFF NA NA TRBJ1-4 TRBV7-2
TGCGCCAGCAGCTTAAGCGGGTCAACCTACAATGAGCAGTTCTTC CASSLSGSTYNEQFF NA NA TRBJ2-1 TRBV5-1
TGTGCCAGCAGCTTAGGCTACAATCAGCCCCAGCATTTT CASSLGYNQPQHF few NA TRBJ1-5 TRBV7-2
TGTGCCAGCAGTCTCAAGTCGGGAGTAAGGGAGCAGTACTTC CASSLKSGVREQYF NA NA TRBJ2-7 TRBV6-6
TGTGCCAGCAGTTTCAGGACAGCCAATAATTCACCCCTCCACTTT CASSFRTANNSPLHF NA NA TRBJ1-6 TRBV6-5
TGTGCCTGGAACCGGGACAAGGGGACAGATACGCAGTATTTT CAWNRDKGTDTQYF NA NA TRBJ2-3 TRBV30
TGCGCCAGCAGCTACCGGGCAGGGTTGAACACTGAAGCTTTCTTT CASSYRAGLNTEAFF NA NA TRBJ1-1 TRBV5-1
TGTGCCAGCAGCCGTCCGAATCAGCCCCAGCATTTT CASSRPNQPQHF once NA TRBJ1-5 TRBV3-1/TRBV3-2
TGTGCCAGCAGCTTAGGTACTAGCGGACGTCAAGAGACCCAGTACTTC CASSLGTSGRQETQYF NA TRBD2 TRBJ2-5 TRBV11-3
TGCGCCAGCAGCCAACTAGGGACAGGAGGCGAGACCCAGTACTTC CASSQLGTGGETQYF NA TRBD1 TRBJ2-5 TRBV4-3
TGTGCCAGCAGCTTGGGGGGGCCTTACACCTTC CASSLGGPYTF NA NA TRBJ1-2 TRBV5-4
TGCAGCGTTTCAGGGGCCATAAACACTGAAGCTTTCTTT CSVSGAINTEAFF NA NA TRBJ1-1 TRBV29-1
TGCGCCAGCAGCCAAGAGGGCCATCAGCCCCAGCATTTT CASSQEGHQPQHF NA NA TRBJ1-5 TRBV4-1
TGTGCCACCAGTGATCCCCGGGTTAGAGCAGATACGCAGTATTTT CATSDPRVRADTQYF NA NA TRBJ2-3 TRBV24-1
TGTGCCAGCAGTTCGGACAGGGGGCACGGGTACACCTTC CASSSDRGHGYTF NA TRBD1 TRBJ1-2 TRBV12-3/TRBV12-4
TGTGCCAGCTCACCACCCTTCGGCAGGGGCCTCTACGAGCAGTACTTC CASSPPFGRGLYEQYF NA NA TRBJ2-7 TRBV18
TGTGCCAGCAGCTTAGCCTCAGGGGTCTATGGCTACACCTTC CASSLASGVYGYTF NA NA TRBJ1-2 TRBV7-9
TGTGCCAGCAGCTTGAGGTCAGGGGGTATGGGCTACACCTTC CASSLRSGGMGYTF NA TRBD1 TRBJ1-2 TRBV5-6
TGTGCCAGCAGTTACCGGCGGGACACCGGGGAGCTGTTTTTT CASSYRRDTGELFF NA NA TRBJ2-2 TRBV6-5
TGTGCCAGTGCCTCCTCCAGGGGGCGCTACAATGAGCAGTTCTTC CASASSRGRYNEQFF NA TRBD1 TRBJ2-1 TRBV19
TGCGCCAGCAGGGAGGGGGCAGGCTTTAATGAAAAACTGTTTTTT CASREGAGFNEKLFF few TRBD1 TRBJ1-4 TRBV5-1
TGTGCCAGCAGCTTAGAACAGACCAGGCAGCAAGCTTTCTTT CASSLEQTRQQAFF NA NA TRBJ1-1 TRBV7-8
TGCGCCAGCAGCTTAAGGACAGGGCGAGATGAGCAGTTCTTC CASSLRTGRDEQFF NA TRBD1 TRBJ2-1 TRBV5-1